The 4 T cell receptor beta chains below were found in one sample sequenced in a study of T cell responses to AZD1222 COVID-19 vaccine. Sequencing used immunoSEQ multiplex PCR; TCRdb keeps in-frame clones, though not all of them. The sample contains 100,000 to 150,000 clones, about 90% of which appear only once. Sequencing was performed on peripheral blood, taken on day 0 of AZD1222 vaccination. The receptors come from an adult in good health.

This chain joins TRBV2 and TRBJ2-3; no clear D gene. V was pared by 1 base and J by 4 bases, with 9 bases between. The CDR3 consists of 14 residues. The germline CDR1 and CDR2 sequences are SNHLY and FYNNEI. The CDR3 sequence is CASSEGGPPDTQYF. The DNA for the CDR3 is TGTGCCAGCAGTGAAGGGGGTCCCCCAGATACGCAGTATTTT. Variable domain in full (rest from reference TRBV2 and TRBJ2-3): EPEVTQTPSHQVTQMGQEVILRCVPISNHLYFYWYRQILGQKVEFLVSFYNNEISEKSEIFDDQFSVERPDGSNFTLKIRSTKLEDSAMYFCASSEGGPPDTQYFGPGTRLTVL.

The V and J genes are TRBV4-1 and TRBJ1-2; tentative D call: TRBD1 (5 bases). Germline V gene sequence: CDR1 MGHRA, CDR2 YSYEKL. Trimming took off 0 bases at V and 6 bases at J, with 8 bases between the two ends. This CDR3 is built from 13 residues. CDR3 loop: CASSQDGTHGYTF. The CDR3 DNA reads as TGCGCCAGCAGCCAAGATGGGACCCATGGCTACACCTTC.

The chain is built from TRBV10-3 and TRBJ2-3; 9 nucleotides line up with TRBD2. There are 17 residues in the CDR3. CDR1 ENHRY and CDR2 SYGVKD come from the germline V gene. J gave up 4 bases and V 0 bases, and 8 bases lay outside the gene matches. The CDR3 DNA reads as TGTGCCATCAGTGAGTCAGTGCGGGGGGGCAGGGCAGATACGCAGTATTTT. Protein: CAISESVRGGRADTQYF.

V usage is TRBV2 and J usage is TRBJ1-6; TRBD1 agrees at 7 bases. The CDR3 runs 14 residues. Germline V CDR1 and CDR2: SNHLY, FYNNEI. The V and J ends lost 6 bases and 10 bases, in that order; junction bases with no gene match: 9. DNA for the CDR3: TGTGCCAGCAGCCCATCAGGGGGATGGTCACCCCTCCACTTT. Amino acids: CASSPSGGWSPLHF.